Below are 24 T cell receptor beta chains sequenced from a single sample in a study of response to subunit inactivated influenza vaccine. TCRdb re-called the RT-PCR reads through MiXCR, storing one row per CDR3 protein. The table records approximately 700,000 distinct CDR3 sequences, around a sixth of them present only once. The material was PBMCs from blood, obtained about 12 days after vaccination. These receptors were collected from a man between 50 and 59 years old who received an inactivated influenza vaccine.

The chain is built from TRBV10-3 and TRBJ1-4, with D perhaps matching TRBD1 (5 bases). V was clipped by 4 bases and J by 4 bases, with 10 bases between them. This CDR3 spans 14 amino acids. CDR1 ENHRY and CDR2 SYGVKD come from the germline V gene. The CDR3 loop reads CAISAAGRNEKLFF. CDR3 nucleotide sequence: TGTGCCATCAGTGCAGCAGGGCGTAATGAAAAACTGTTTTTT.

J is TRBJ2-3 and V is TRBV13, with D tentatively TRBD1 or TRBD2 (5 bases each). CDR1 is PRHDT, CDR2 FYEKMQ, per germline (reference sequence). The CDR3 totals 15 residues. Trimming removed 5 bases at V and 8 bases at J, with 20 bases between. The CDR3: CASSGRDGPRATQYF. The CDR3 nucleotides are TGTGCCAGCAGCGGCAGGGACGGCCCTCGGGCTACGCAGTATTTT.

The J gene is TRBJ1-5, the V gene TRBV2; D is perhaps TRBD1 (6 bases). The CDR3 length is 15 residues. Trimming shortened V by 0 bases and J by 4 bases, and 10 bases separated the two germline ends. Per germline, CDR1 SNHLY and CDR2 FYNNEI. The chain's CDR3 is CASSEAGGSNQPQHF. The CDR3 DNA is TGTGCCAGCAGTGAAGCAGGGGGTTCTAATCAGCCCCAGCATTTT.

This clonotype was detected a few times. The chain employs TRBV29-1 and TRBJ2-7; TRBD2 matches 11 bases. CDR1 is SQVTM and CDR2 is ANQGSEA in the germline V gene. V gave up 4 bases and J gave up 2 bases; unmatched junction bases: 7. There are 15 residues in the CDR3. This CDR3 is CSVAGTSGGAYEQYF. In nucleotides, the CDR3 is TGCAGCGTTGCCGGGACTAGCGGTGGAGCCTACGAGCAGTACTTC.

The genes are TRBV18 and TRBJ2-2; D might be TRBD1 (6 bases). The ends were cut back, 1 base at V and 4 bases at J, with 13 bases in the middle. The CDR3 consists of 16 residues. From germline, CDR1 is KGHSH and CDR2 LQKENI. Here the CDR3 reads CASSPLLGQSTGELFF. The CDR3 DNA follows: TGTGCCAGCTCACCACTCCTAGGACAGAGCACCGGGGAGCTGTTTTTT.

There are a few counts of this clonotype. This chain connects TRBV5-6 to TRBJ1-6; no clear D gene. Germline assignment: CDR1 SGHDT and CDR2 YYEEEE. The ends were cut back, 2 bases at V and 8 bases at J, with 5 bases in the middle. This CDR3 is built from 12 residues. In DNA form, the CDR3 reads TGTGCCAGCAGCTTTAGATATTCACCCCTCCACTTT. Its translation: CASSFRYSPLHF.

In its sample, this clonotype was seen many times. The chain couples TRBV12-3 or TRBV12-4 to TRBJ1-6; 7 bases fit TRBD1. V dropped 6 bases and J dropped 5; count of bases not matched to a gene: 4. This CDR3 spans 14 amino acids. The CDR3 DNA follows: TGTGCCAGCAGCCCCGGGACAGATAATTCACCCCTCCACTTT. This sequence encodes CASSPGTDNSPLHF.

The chain uses TRBV20-1 and TRBJ1-5; D may be TRBD1 (6 bases). Germline V CDR1 and CDR2: DFQATT, SNEGSKA (reference sequence). The CDR3 has 15 amino acids. V lost 6 bases and J 2 bases, leaving 17 bases between the germline ends. As DNA, the CDR3 is TGCAGTGCCGGGAGGCCGGGGGGCGGCAATCAGCCCCAGCATTTT. This translates into CSAGRPGGGNQPQHF.

The V gene is TRBV5-5, the J gene TRBJ1-3; D may be TRBD1 (5 bases). Per the germline V gene, CDR1 is SGHKS and CDR2 is YYEKEE (reference sequence). The ends were cut back, 5 bases at V and 0 bases at J, with 9 bases in the middle. The CDR3 spans 14 residues. CDR3 coding DNA: TGTGCCAGCAGTTCAGGGAACTCTGGAAACACCATATATTTT. Its translation is CASSSGNSGNTIYF.

V gene TRBV5-1 combines with J gene TRBJ1-2, with a possible D match to TRBD1 (5 bases). Germline CDR1 is SGHRS and CDR2 is YFSETQ. CDR3 length: 14 amino acids. The V gene lost 4 bases and the J gene lost 8 bases, with 18 bases spanning the gap. CDR3 protein: CASSLRPGTEGYTF. The CDR3, as DNA: TGCGCCAGCAGCCTACGTCCCGGGACGGAAGGCTACACCTTC.

The chain has TRBV6-2 or TRBV6-3 and TRBJ2-7; D gene uncertain. This CDR3 contains 14 residues. V was cut by 5 bases and J by 2 bases, with 13 bases left in between. CDR1 is MNHEY and CDR2 is SVGEGT in the germline V gene. The CDR3 is CASSDPTVPYEQYF. CDR3 nucleotide sequence: TGTGCCAGCAGTGACCCGACGGTACCCTACGAGCAGTACTTC.

This chain joins TRBV24-1 and TRBJ2-5; no firm D call. Between the trimmed V and J ends, which lost 2 bases and 7 bases, there was a span of 16 bases. Germline CDR1 is KGHDR and CDR2 is SFDVKD. The CDR3 spans 15 residues. DNA of the CDR3: TGTGCCACCAGTGATTGGGCCGCACCCTCAGGGACCCAGTACTTC. Its translation is CATSDWAAPSGTQYF.

This clonotype was found a few times. This chain connects TRBV7-3 to TRBJ2-5, with 11 positions matching TRBD2. Germline-derived CDR1 and CDR2 are SGHTA and FQGTGA. The V and J ends lost 5 bases and 3 bases, in that order; junction bases with no gene match: 2. There are 14 residues in the CDR3. The chain's CDR3 is CASSLSGREETQYF. In DNA, the CDR3 is TGTGCCAGCAGCCTTAGCGGGAGGGAAGAGACCCAGTACTTC.

The chain employs TRBV28 and TRBJ1-2, with D maybe TRBD1 (6 bases). Trimming cost V 7 bases and J 2 bases, with 14 bases left between them. In germline, CDR1 is MDHEN, CDR2 SYDVKM. The CDR3 has 14 residues. CDR3: CASNKQGPNYGYTF. CDR3 nucleotides: TGTGCCAGCAATAAACAGGGACCCAACTATGGCTACACCTTC.

The rearrangement joins TRBV18 to TRBJ1-2; 8 bases agree with TRBD1. The CDR3 is 14 residues long. The germline V gene has CDR1 KGHSH and CDR2 LQKENI. Unmatched junction bases numbered 7, after V lost 2 bases and J lost 8 bases. Here the CDR3 reads CASSPRQGFEGYTF. In DNA form, the CDR3 reads TGTGCCAGCTCACCAAGACAGGGGTTTGAGGGCTACACCTTC.

At least ten counts were recorded for this clonotype. This rearrangement joins TRBV12-3 or TRBV12-4 to TRBJ2-3; possibly TRBD2 for D (5 bases). This CDR3 is 11 amino acids long. Trimming left V 6 bases short and J 6 bases short, with 7 bases between. CDR3 nucleotide sequence: TGTGCCAGCAGCCGAGGGGATACGCAGTATTTT. As protein: CASSRGDTQYF.

This clonotype occurred a few times. The J gene is TRBJ2-3, the V gene TRBV5-6, with TRBD2 matching over 9 bases. This CDR3 has 15 amino acids. V lost 4 bases and J lost 2; bases outside the gene matches: 5. CDR1 is SGHDT, CDR2 YYEEEE, per germline. CDR3 amino acids: CASSRKRGVTDTQYF. The CDR3, as DNA: TGTGCCAGCAGCCGCAAGCGGGGGGTCACAGATACGCAGTATTTT.

Concerning this clonotype: At one boundary the junction diverges from the germline segment, which might be a read error. The chain has TRBV3-1 and TRBJ1-1; the D gene is possibly TRBD1 (6 bases). Germline values: CDR1 LGHDT, CDR2 YNNKEL (reference sequence). The CDR3 contains 13 residues. Here the CDR3 DNA reads TGTGCCAGCAGCCAAGATTACCAGGGGACCCCAAGATTT. Its translation: CASSQDYQGTPRF.

The genes are TRBV4-1 and TRBJ2-1, with 8 bases fitting TRBD2. CDR1 and CDR2 from the germline V gene are MGHRA and YSYEKL. V dropped 0 bases and J dropped 6; count of bases not matched to a gene: 13. The CDR3 is 18 residues long. In nucleotides, the CDR3 is TGCGCCAGCAGCCAAGACGGGCGGTACGGGGGGGCAGCCAATGAGCAGTTCTTC. Translated, it gives CASSQDGRYGGAANEQFF.

The rearrangement links TRBV6-6 to TRBJ1-1; no clear D. Deletions cut 8 bases from V and 7 bases from J, with 11 bases between. This CDR3 is built from 11 residues. Germline-derived CDR1 and CDR2 are MNHNY and SVGAGI (reference sequence). CDR3 loop: CASFGRIEAFF. CDR3 bases: TGTGCCAGCTTTGGCAGGATTGAAGCTTTCTTT.

This chain connects TRBV5-1 to TRBJ2-5; the match to TRBD2 covers 10 bases. CDR1 is SGHRS and CDR2 is YFSETQ in the germline V gene. The V segment lost 1 base and the J segment 5 bases; nucleotides outside the gene matches: 11. The CDR3 spans 17 residues. The DNA of the CDR3 is TGCGCCAGCAGCTTGTCAGCTAGCGGGAGAGGAAGGGAGACCCAGTACTTC. This codes for CASSLSASGRGRETQYF.

The J gene is TRBJ2-5, the V gene TRBV5-6, with D unclear. The CDR3 is 16 amino acids. The germline V gene encodes CDR1 SGHDT and CDR2 YYEEEE. V dropped 3 bases and J dropped 5 bases, with 20 bases sitting between them. CDR3 sequence reads: CASSSFLSSLGETQYF. The CDR3 bases are TGTGCCAGCAGCTCGTTCCTGTCCAGCCTCGGGGAGACCCAGTACTTC.

The chain links TRBV7-2 to TRBJ2-5; TRBD2 matches at 8 bases. The CDR3 covers 16 residues. After removal of 1 base from V and 0 bases from J, the junction contained 4 bases not matched to a gene. CDR1 is SGHTA and CDR2 is FQGNSA in the germline V gene. This CDR3 reads CASSLGLARYQETQYF. DNA for the CDR3: TGTGCCAGCAGCTTAGGACTAGCGAGATACCAAGAGACCCAGTACTTC.

This clonotype has only a few counts. The chain couples TRBV12-3 or TRBV12-4 to TRBJ2-1, with no clear D. This CDR3 is 12 amino acids long. Between the trimmed V and J ends, which lost 3 bases and 8 bases, there was a span of 8 bases. In DNA, the CDR3 is TGTGCCAGCAGTTTCCTGTTAGATGAGCAGTTCTTC. Protein sequence: CASSFLLDEQFF.